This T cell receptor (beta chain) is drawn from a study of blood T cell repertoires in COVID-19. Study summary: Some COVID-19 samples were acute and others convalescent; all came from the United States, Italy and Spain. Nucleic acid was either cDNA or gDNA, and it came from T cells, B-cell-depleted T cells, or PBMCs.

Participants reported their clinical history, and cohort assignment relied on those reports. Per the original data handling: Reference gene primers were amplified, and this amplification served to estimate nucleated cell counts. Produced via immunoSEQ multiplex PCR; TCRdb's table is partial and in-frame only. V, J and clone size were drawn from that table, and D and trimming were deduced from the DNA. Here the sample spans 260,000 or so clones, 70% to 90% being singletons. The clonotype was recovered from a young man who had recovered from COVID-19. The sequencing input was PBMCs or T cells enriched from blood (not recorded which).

The CDR3 DNA reads as TGTGCCAGCAGCCAAGCCCTCTACCAGCCCCAGCATTTT. Translation gives CASSQALYQPQHF. This chain uses TRBV3-1 (or the pseudogene TRBV3-2) with TRBJ1-5; D uncertain. V dropped 1 base and J dropped 7 bases, with 8 bases sitting between them. The germline V gene has CDR1 LGHDT and CDR2 YNNKEL (reference sequence). This CDR3 is 13 amino acids long.